This T cell receptor beta chain was sequenced in a study of cytomegalovirus exposure and HLA in healthy donors. PCR used 60 Vbeta primers and 13 Jbeta primers. This table comes from immunoSEQ multiplex PCR, and its TCRdb copy is limited to in-frame clones, with some not included. This repertoire shows just over 150,000 clones, 80% to 90% found once; its top ten account for roughly 2.3%. Germline V gene sequence: CDR1 MDHEN, CDR2 SYDVKM. The CDR3 runs to 16 residues. Losses at the gene ends were 0 bases for V and 5 bases for J; bases not matched to a gene: 8. The receptor was isolated from a woman aged 18 to 35 in good health and CMV-seronegative. This chain links TRBV28 with TRBJ2-5; 8 nucleotides agree with TRBD1. The sequencing input was PBMCs. CDR3 region: CASSLWSAGGDETQYF. The CDR3 DNA is TGTGCCAGCAGTTTATGGTCGGCAGGGGGCGATGAGACCCAGTACTTC.